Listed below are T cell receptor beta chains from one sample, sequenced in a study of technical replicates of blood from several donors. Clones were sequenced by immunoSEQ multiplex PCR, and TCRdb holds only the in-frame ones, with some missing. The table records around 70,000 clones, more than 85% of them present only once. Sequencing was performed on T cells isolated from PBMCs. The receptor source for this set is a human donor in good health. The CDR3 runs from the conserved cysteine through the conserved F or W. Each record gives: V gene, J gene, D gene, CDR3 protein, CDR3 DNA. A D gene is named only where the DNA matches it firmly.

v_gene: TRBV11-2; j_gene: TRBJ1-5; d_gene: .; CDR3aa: CASSSGRVQPQHF; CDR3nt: TGTGCCAGCAGCAGTGGCAGGGTCCAGCCCCAGCATTTT
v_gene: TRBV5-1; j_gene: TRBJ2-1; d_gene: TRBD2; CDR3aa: CASSVLASGGGEQFF; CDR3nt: TGCGCCAGCAGCGTCCTGGCTAGCGGGGGGGGTGAGCAGTTCTTC
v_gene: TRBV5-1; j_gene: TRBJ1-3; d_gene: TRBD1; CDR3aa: CASSRGQDGNTIYF; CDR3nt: TGCGCCAGCAGCCGTGGACAGGACGGAAACACCATATATTTT
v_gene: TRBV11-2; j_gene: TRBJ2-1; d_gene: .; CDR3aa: CASSFYQGSHEQFF; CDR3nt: TGTGCCAGCAGCTTCTACCAGGGTAGCCATGAGCAGTTCTTC
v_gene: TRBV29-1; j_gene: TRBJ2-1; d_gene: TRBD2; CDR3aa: CSVERGGSDEQFF; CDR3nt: TGCAGCGTTGAACGGGGGGGGTCCGATGAGCAGTTCTTC
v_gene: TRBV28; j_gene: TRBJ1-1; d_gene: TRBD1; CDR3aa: CASSLGTVNTEAFF; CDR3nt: TGTGCCAGCAGCCTCGGGACAGTTAACACTGAAGCTTTCTTT
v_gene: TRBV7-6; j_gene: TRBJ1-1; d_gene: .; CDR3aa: CASSYQHRTEAFF; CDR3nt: TGTGCCAGCAGCTACCAACACCGCACTGAAGCTTTCTTT
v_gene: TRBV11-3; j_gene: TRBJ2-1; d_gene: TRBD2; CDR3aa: CASSLVAGLDYNEQFF; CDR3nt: TGTGCCAGCAGCTTAGTCGCGGGACTAGATTACAATGAGCAGTTCTTC
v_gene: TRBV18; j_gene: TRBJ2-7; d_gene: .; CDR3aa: CASSPLPAYEQYF; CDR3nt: TGTGCCAGCTCACCCCTTCCAGCCTACGAGCAGTACTTC
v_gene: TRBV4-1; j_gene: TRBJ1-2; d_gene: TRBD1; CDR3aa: CASSPSEDRAIGGYTF; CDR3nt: TGCGCCAGCAGCCCCTCTGAGGACAGGGCAATAGGTGGCTACACCTTC
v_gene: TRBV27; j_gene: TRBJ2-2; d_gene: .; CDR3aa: CASSFSGHTGELFF; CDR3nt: TGTGCCAGCAGTTTTAGCGGACACACCGGGGAGCTGTTTTTT
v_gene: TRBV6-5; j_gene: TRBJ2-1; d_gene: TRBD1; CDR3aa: CASSYPTGTGHNEQFF; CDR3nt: TGTGCCAGCAGTTATCCCACCGGGACAGGGCATAATGAGCAGTTCTTC
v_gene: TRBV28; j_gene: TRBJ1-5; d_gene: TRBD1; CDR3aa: CASTPPGQGLNQPQHF; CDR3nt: TGTGCCAGCACCCCCCCGGGACAGGGTCTGAATCAGCCCCAGCATTTT